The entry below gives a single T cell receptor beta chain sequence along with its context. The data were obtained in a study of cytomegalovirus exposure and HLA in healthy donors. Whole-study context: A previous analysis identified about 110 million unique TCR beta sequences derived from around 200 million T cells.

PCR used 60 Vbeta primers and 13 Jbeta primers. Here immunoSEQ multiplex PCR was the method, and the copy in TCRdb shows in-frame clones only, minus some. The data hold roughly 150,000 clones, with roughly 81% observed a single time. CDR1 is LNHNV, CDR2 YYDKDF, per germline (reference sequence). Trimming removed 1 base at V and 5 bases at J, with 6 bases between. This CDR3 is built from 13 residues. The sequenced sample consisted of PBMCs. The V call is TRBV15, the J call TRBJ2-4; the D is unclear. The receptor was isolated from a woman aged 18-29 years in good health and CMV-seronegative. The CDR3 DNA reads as TGTGCCACCAGCAGAGCAACAGAAAACATTCAGTACTTC. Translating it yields CATSRATENIQYF.